This TCR beta chain originates from a study of glioma-infiltrating T cells. This CDR3 is 14 amino acids long. The V gene lost 8 bases and the J gene lost 1 base, with 12 bases spanning the gap. Study-wide findings and caveats: Tissue-blood divergence was below expectation in non-neoplastic patients, above in gliomas. Tissue and blood shared very few CDR3 sequences.

Using RNA template, CDR3s of TCR alpha and beta were amplified with iRepertoire arm-PCR. For one-step reverse transcription and amplification, roughly 95-450 ng of tissue mRNA or PBMC total RNA was used. TCRdb redid the calling of the multiplex PCR reads with MiXCR, one entry per CDR3 protein. This sample has 44,000 or so distinct CDR3 sequences, with 20% to 25% found just once. Of note for this clonotype: Its antigen is currently unknown. This likely comes from a read error, as the CDR3 has no conserved phenylalanine or tryptophan at its end.

The sequence was collected from a human donor with low-grade glioma or glioblastoma, undergoing nonglioma brain surgery, or in good health (not recorded which). V usage is TRBV12-3 or TRBV12-4 and J usage is TRBJ1-5; D not certain. The specimen sequenced was glioma tissue, nonneoplastic brain tissue, or PBMCs (not recorded which). The CDR3 nucleotides read TGTGCCAGCTCTCCTGGACCGAGCAATCAGCCCCAGCATCTT. This encodes CASSPGPSNQPQHL.